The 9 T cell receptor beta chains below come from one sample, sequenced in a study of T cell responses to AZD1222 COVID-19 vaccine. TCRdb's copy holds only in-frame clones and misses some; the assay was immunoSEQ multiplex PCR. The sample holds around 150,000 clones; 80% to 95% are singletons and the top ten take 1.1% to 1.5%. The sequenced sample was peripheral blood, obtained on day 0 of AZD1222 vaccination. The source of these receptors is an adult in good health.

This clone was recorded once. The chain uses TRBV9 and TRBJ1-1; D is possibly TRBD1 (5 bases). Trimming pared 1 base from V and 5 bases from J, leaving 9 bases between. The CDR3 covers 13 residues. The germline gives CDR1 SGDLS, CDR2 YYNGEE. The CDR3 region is CASSVSTGTEAFF. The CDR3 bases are TGTGCCAGCAGCGTAAGTACAGGTACTGAAGCTTTCTTT.

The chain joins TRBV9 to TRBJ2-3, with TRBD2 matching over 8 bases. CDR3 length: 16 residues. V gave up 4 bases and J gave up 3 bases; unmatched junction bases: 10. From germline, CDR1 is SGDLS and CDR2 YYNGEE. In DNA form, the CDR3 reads TGTGCCAGCAGCCCTTTCCCGGGACTAGTTACAGATACGCAGTATTTT. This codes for CASSPFPGLVTDTQYF.

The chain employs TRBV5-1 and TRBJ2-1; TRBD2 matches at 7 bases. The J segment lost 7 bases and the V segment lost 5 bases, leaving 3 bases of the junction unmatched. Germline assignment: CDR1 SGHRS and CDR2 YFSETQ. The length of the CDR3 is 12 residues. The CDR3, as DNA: TGCGCCAGCAGTTGGGGAGGGAATGAGCAGTTCTTC. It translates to CASSWGGNEQFF.

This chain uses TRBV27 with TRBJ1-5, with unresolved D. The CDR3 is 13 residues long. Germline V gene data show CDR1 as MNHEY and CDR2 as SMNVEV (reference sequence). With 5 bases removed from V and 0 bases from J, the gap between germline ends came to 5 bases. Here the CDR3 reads CASSEGSNQPQHF. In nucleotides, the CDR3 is TGTGCCAGCAGTGAAGGTAGCAATCAGCCCCAGCATTTT.

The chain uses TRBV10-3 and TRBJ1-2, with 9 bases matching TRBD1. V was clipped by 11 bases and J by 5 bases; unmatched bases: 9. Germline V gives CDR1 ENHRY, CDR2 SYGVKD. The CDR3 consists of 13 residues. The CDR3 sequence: CALRGQGGYGYTF. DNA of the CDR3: TGTGCCCTACGGGGACAGGGAGGTTATGGCTACACCTTC.

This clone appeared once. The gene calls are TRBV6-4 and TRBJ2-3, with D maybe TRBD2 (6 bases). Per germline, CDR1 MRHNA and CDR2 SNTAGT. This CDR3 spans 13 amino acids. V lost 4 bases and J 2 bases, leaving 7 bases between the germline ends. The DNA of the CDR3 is TGTGCCAGCAGTGGGGGGGACACAGATACGCAGTATTTT. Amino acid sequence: CASSGGDTDTQYF.

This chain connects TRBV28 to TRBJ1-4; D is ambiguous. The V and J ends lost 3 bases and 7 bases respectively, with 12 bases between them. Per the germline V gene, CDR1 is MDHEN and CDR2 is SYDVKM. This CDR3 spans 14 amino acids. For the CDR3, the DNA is TGTGCCAGCAGTTTTCGAGAACGAGGTGAAAAACTGTTTTTT. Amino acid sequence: CASSFRERGEKLFF.

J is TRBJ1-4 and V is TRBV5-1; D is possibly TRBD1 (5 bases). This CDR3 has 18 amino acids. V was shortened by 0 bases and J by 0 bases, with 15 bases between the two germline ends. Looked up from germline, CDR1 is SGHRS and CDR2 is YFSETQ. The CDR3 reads CASSLGRVGPATNEKLFF. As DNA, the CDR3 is TGCGCCAGCAGCTTGGGCAGGGTGGGACCAGCAACTAATGAAAAACTGTTTTTT.

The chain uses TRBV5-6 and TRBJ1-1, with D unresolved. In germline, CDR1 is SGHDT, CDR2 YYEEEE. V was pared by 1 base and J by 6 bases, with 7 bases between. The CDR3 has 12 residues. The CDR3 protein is CASSLLGAEAFF. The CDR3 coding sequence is TGTGCCAGCAGCTTGTTGGGTGCTGAAGCTTTCTTT.